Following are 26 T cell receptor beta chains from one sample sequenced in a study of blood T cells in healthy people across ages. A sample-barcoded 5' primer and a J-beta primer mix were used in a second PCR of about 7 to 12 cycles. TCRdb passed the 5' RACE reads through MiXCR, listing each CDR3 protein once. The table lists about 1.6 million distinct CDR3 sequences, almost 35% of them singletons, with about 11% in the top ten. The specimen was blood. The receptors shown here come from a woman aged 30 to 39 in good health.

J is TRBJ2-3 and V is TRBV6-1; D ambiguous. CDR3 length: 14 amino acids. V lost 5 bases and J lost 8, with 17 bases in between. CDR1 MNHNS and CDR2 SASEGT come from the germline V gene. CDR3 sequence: CASSLADSVGTQYF. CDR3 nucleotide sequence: TGTGCCAGCAGTCTGGCAGACTCAGTTGGTACGCAGTATTTT.

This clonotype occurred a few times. CDR3 sequence (DNA): TGTGCCAGCAGCTTGTCAGTCCAGGCGACCTGGAGGACTGAAGCTTTCTTT. This sequence encodes CASSLSVQATWRTEAFF. This chain links TRBV7-2 with TRBJ1-1, with D uncertain. V was clipped by 3 bases and J by 5 bases, with 22 bases between them. This CDR3 is built from 17 residues. The V gene's germline CDR1 is SGHTA and CDR2 FQGNSA. The full variable domain, its missing parts supplied by reference TRBV7-2 and TRBJ1-1, is GAGVSQSPSNKVTEKGKDVELRCDPISGHTALYWYRQSLGQGLEFLIYFQGNSAPDKSGLPSDRFSAERTGGSVSTLTIQRTQQEDSAVYLCASSLSVQATWRTEAFFGQGTRLTVV.

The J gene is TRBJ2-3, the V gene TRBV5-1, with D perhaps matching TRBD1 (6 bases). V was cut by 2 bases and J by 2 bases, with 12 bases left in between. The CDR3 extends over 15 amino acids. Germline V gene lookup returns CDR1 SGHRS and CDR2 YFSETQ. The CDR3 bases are TGCGCCAGCAGCTTTTCAGGGGCCCTCACAGATACGCAGTATTTT. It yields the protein CASSFSGALTDTQYF. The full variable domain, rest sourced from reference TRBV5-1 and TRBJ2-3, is KAGVTQTPRYLIKTRGQQVTLSCSPISGHRSVSWYQQTPGQGLQFLFEYFSETQRNKGNFPGRFSGRQFSNSRSEMNVSTLELGDSALYLCASSFSGALTDTQYFGPGTRLTVL.

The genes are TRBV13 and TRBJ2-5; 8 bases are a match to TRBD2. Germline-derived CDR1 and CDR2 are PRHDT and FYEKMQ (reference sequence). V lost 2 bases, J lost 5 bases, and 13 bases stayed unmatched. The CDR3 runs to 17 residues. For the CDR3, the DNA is TGTGCCAGCAGCTTAATGTCTCCCGGGGGGGGCATCGAGACCCAGTACTTC. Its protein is CASSLMSPGGGIETQYF.

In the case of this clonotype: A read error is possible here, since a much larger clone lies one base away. CDR3 DNA: TGCAGTGCTAGAGCCCTGCGGGTACAAGAGTCCCAGTACTTC. Translated: CSARALRVQESQYF. This chain joins TRBV20-1 and TRBJ2-7, with D possibly matching TRBD2 (5 bases). Trimming shortened V by 1 base and J by 10 bases, and 20 bases separated the two germline ends. The CDR3 extends over 14 amino acids. CDR1 DFQATT and CDR2 SNEGSKA come from the germline V gene (reference sequence).

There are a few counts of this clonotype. In nucleotides, the CDR3 is TGTGCCAGCAGCTTAGTCGGGACAATCTATGGCTACACCTTC. Its translation is CASSLVGTIYGYTF. This chain connects TRBV7-9 to TRBJ1-2; a weak D match, TRBD1 (6 bases). Germline CDR1 SEHNR, CDR2 FQNEAQ (reference sequence). The CDR3 runs 14 residues. Trimming took 1 base from V and 4 from J, leaving 10 bases between them.

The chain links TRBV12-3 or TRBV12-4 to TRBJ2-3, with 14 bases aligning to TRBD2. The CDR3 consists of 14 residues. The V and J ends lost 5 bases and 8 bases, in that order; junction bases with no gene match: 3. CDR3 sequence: CASSGTSGRITQYF. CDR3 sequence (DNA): TGTGCCAGCAGTGGGACTAGCGGGAGAATTACGCAGTATTTT.

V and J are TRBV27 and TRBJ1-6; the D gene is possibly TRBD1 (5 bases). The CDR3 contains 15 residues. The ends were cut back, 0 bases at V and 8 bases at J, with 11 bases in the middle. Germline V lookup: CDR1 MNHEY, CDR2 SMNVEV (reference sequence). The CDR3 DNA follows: TGTGCCAGCAGTTTATCGATCGCAGGGTATTCACCCCTCCACTTT. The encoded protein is CASSLSIAGYSPLHF.

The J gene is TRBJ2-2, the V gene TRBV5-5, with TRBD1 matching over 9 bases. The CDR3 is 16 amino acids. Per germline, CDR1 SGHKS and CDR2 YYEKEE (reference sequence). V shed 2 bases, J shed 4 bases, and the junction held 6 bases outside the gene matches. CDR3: CASSLYRGLSTGELFF. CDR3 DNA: TGTGCCAGCAGCTTATACAGGGGGCTCAGCACCGGGGAGCTGTTTTTT. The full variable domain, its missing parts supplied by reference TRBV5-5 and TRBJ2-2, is DAGVTQSPTHLIKTRGQQVTLRCSPISGHKSVSWYQQVLGQGPQFIFQYYEKEERGRGNFPDRFSARQFPNYSSELNVNALLLGDSALYLCASSLYRGLSTGELFFGEGSRLTVL.

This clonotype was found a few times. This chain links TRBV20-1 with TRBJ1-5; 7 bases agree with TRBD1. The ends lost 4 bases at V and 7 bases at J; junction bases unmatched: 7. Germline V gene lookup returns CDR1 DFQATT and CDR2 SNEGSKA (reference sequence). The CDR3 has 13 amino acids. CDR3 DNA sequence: TGCAGTGCTACCGAGACAGGGCGGCAGCCCCAGCATTTT. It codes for CSATETGRQPQHF.

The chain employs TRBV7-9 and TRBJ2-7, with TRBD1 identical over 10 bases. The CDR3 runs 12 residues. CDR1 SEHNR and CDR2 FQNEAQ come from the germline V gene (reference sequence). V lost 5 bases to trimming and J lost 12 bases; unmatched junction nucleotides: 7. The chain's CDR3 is CASSPRQGAGYF. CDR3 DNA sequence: TGTGCCAGCAGCCCTCGACAGGGGGCTGGGTACTTC. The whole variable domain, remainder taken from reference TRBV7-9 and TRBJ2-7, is DTGVSQNPRHKITKRGQNVTFRCDPISEHNRLYWYRQTLGQGPEFLTYFQNEAQLEKSRLLSDRFSAERPKGSFSTLEIQRTEQGDSAMYLCASSPRQGAGYFGPGTRLTVT.

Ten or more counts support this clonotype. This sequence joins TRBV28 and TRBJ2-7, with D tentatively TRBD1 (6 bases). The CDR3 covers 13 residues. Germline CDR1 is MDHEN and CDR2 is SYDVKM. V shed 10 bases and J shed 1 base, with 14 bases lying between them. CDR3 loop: CAISNGQSYEQYF. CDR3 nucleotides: TGTGCCATCTCGAACGGACAGTCCTACGAGCAGTACTTC.

CDR3 protein: CSVRIGWEHYGYTF. DNA of the CDR3: TGCAGTGTACGGATTGGATGGGAACACTATGGCTACACCTTC. J is TRBJ1-2 and V is TRBV20-1, with D unclear. Germline CDR1 and CDR2: DFQATT and SNEGSKA (reference sequence). V lost 7 bases and J 3 bases, leaving 18 bases between the germline ends. This CDR3 is 14 amino acids long.

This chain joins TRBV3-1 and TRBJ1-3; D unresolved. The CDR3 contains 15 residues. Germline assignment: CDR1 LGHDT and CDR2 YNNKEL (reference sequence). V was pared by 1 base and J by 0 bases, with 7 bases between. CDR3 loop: CASSQVLSSGNTIYF. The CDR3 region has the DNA TGTGCCAGCAGCCAAGTTTTAAGCTCTGGAAACACCATATATTTT.

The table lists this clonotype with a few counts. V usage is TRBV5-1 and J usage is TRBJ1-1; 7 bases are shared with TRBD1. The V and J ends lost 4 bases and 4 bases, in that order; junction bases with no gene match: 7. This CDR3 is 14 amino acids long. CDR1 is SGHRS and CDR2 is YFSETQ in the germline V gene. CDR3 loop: CASSLDRDSTEAFF. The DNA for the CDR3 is TGCGCCAGCAGCCTGGACCGGGACAGCACTGAAGCTTTCTTT.

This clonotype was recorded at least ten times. For the CDR3, the DNA is TGCAGCGGACAGACCCCGGCGGAGACCCAGTACTTC. Protein product: CSGQTPAETQYF. This chain uses TRBV29-1 with TRBJ2-5, with D maybe TRBD1 (5 bases). V was cut by 7 bases and J by 5 bases, with 14 bases left in between. The germline CDR1 and CDR2 sequences are SQVTM and ANQGSEA. This CDR3 contains 12 residues.

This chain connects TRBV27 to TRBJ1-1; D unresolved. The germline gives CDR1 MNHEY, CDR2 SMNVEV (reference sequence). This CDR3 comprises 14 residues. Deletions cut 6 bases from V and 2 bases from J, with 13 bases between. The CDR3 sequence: CASRGRPTNTEAFF. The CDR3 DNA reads TGTGCCAGCAGAGGCCGGCCGACTAACACTGAAGCTTTCTTT.

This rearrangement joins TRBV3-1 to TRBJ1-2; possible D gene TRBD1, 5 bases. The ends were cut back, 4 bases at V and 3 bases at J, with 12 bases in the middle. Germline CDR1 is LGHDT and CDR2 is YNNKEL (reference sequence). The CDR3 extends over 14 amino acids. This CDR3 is CASSPTDSYYGYTF. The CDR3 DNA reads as TGTGCCAGCAGCCCTACCGACAGCTACTATGGCTACACCTTC.

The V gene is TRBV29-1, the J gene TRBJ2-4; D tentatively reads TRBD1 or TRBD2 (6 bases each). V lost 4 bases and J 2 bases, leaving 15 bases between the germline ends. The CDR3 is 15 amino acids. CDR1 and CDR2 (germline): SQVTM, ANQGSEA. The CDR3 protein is CSVVGGFGSKNIQYF. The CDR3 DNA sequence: TGCAGCGTTGTAGGGGGGTTTGGGTCCAAAAACATTCAGTACTTC.

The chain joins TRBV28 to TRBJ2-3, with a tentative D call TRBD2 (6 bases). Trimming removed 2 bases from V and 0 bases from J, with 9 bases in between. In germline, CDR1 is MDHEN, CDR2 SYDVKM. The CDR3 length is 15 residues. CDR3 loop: CASSLLASSTDTQYF. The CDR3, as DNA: TGTGCCAGCAGTTTACTAGCGTCTAGCACAGATACGCAGTATTTT.

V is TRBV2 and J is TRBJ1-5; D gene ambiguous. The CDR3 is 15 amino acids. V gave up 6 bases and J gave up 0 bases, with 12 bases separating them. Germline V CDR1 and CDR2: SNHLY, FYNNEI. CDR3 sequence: CASSRQDNSNQPQHF. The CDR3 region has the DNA TGTGCCAGCAGCCGACAAGATAATAGCAATCAGCCCCAGCATTTT.

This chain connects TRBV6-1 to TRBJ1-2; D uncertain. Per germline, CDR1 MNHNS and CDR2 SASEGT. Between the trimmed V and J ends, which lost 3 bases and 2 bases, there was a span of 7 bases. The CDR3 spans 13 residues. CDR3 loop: CASSENSNYGYTF. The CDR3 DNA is TGTGCCAGCAGTGAGAACAGCAACTATGGCTACACCTTC.

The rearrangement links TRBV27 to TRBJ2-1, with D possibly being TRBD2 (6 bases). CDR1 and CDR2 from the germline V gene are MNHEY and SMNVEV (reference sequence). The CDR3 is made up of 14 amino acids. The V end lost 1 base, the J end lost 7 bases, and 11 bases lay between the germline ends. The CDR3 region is CASSLLAVSNEQFF. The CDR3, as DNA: TGTGCCAGCAGTTTATTAGCGGTGTCTAATGAGCAGTTCTTC.

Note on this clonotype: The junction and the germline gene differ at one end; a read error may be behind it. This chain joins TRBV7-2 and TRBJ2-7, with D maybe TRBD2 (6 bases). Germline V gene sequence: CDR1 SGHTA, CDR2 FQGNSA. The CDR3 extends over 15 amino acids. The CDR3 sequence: CAISLVVAENYEQYF. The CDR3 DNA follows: TGTGCCATCAGCTTAGTGGTAGCGGAGAACTACGAGCAGTACTTC.

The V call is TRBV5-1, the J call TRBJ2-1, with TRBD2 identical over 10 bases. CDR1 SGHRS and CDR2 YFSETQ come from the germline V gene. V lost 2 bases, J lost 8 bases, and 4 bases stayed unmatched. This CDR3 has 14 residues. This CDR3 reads CASSFNSGGYEQFF. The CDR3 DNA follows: TGCGCCAGCAGCTTTAATAGCGGGGGGTATGAGCAGTTCTTC. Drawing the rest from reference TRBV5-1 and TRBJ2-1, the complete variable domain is KAGVTQTPRYLIKTRGQQVTLSCSPISGHRSVSWYQQTPGQGLQFLFEYFSETQRNKGNFPGRFSGRQFSNSRSEMNVSTLELGDSALYLCASSFNSGGYEQFFGPGTRLTVL.

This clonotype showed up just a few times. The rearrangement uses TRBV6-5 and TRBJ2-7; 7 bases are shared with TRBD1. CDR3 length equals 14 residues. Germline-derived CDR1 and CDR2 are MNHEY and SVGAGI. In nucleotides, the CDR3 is TGTGCAACAGCTTCCCCAGGGGGTGCCCACGAGCAGTACTTC. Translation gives CATASPGGAHEQYF.